The present TCR beta chain was sequenced within a study of immune evolution from preneoplasia to lung adenocarcinoma. In the study overall: HLA loss of heterozygosity: under 7.5% AIS, around 16% MIA, over 25% ADC, none AAH.

This clone was seen more than once but under ten times. V shed 1 base, J shed 5 bases, and the junction held 4 bases outside the gene matches. The CDR3 is made up of 15 amino acids. Germline V lookup: CDR1 SGHAT, CDR2 FQNNGV. Nucleic acids came from premalignant or tumor cells enriched by macro-dissection. The repertoire was sequenced with immunoSEQ multiplex PCR; TCRdb's copy has only in-frame clones and lacks some. This repertoire shows some 5,000 clones, 88% found once; its top ten account for approximately 2.8%. The V gene is TRBV11-2, the J gene TRBJ2-5; TRBD1 aligns across 10 bases. Sequenced: FFPE invasive lung adenocarcinoma tissue. This receptor was identified in a person aged 50-59 years with lung adenocarcinoma. The CDR3 DNA reads as TGTGCCAGCAGCTTAGGGGGACAGGGGCTTGAGACCCAGTACTTC. Translated, it gives CASSLGGQGLETQYF.